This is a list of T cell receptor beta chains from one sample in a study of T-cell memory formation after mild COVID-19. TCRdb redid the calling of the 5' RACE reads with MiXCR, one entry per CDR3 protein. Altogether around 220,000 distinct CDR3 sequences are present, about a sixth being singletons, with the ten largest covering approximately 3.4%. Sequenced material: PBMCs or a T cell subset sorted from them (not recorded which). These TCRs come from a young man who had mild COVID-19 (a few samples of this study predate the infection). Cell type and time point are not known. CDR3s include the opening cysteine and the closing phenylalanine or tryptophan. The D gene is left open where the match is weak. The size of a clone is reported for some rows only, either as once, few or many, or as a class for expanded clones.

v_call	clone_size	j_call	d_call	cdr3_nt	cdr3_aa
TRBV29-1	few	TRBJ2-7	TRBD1	TGCAGCGCCAGCTCCTGGACAGGGGACGGCGAGCAGTACTTC	CSASSWTGDGEQYF
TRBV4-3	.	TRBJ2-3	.	TGCGCCAGCAGCCAAGAATGGAGCCCGACCTTTGATACGCAGTATTTT	CASSQEWSPTFDTQYF
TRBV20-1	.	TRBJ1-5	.	TGCAGTGCTCGCCCGGGACCCTGGGATCAGCCCCAGCATTTT	CSARPGPWDQPQHF
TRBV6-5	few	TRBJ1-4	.	TGTGCCAGCAGTTACTCGTTCGGGGCACGGAATGAAAAACTGTTTTTT	CASSYSFGARNEKLFF
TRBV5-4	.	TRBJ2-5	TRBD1	TGTGCCAGCAGACGGACAGGGTTGCAAGAGACCCAGTACTTC	CASRRTGLQETQYF
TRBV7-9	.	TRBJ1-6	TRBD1	TGTGCCAGCAGCTTATCGGACAGGGGGAGTTCACCCCTCCACTTT	CASSLSDRGSSPLHF
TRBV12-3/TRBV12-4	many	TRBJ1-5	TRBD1	TGTGCCAGCAGTTTTGACAGGGGGAATCAGCCCCAGCATTTT	CASSFDRGNQPQHF
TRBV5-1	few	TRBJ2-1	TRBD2	TGCGCCAGCAGCGCCTTCACTAGCGGGGCTGGAAATGAGCAGTTCTTC	CASSAFTSGAGNEQFF
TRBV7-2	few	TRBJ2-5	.	TGTGCCAGCAGCCTCTCTCGAACGGGAGAGACCCAGTACTTC	CASSLSRTGETQYF
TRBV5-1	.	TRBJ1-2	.	TGCGCCAGCAGCTTGGAGGGGGAGTGGCGGGGCTACACCTTC	CASSLEGEWRGYTF
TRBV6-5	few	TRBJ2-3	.	TGTGCCAGCAGTTCTCTGGGGGTTGCGCAGTATTTT	CASSSLGVAQYF
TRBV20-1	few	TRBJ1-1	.	TGCAGTGCTAGAGACAGGAACACTGAAGCTTTCTTT	CSARDRNTEAFF
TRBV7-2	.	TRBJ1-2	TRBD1	TGTGCCAGCAGCTTAGGGACACAGGGGACCGTCTATGGCTACACCTTC	CASSLGTQGTVYGYTF
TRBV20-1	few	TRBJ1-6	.	TGCAGTGCTAGTTTCAGGGGTTCCTATAATTCACCCCTCCACTTT	CSASFRGSYNSPLHF
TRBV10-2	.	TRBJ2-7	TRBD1	TGCGCCAGCAGTGAGTCTGAAGGGGGCAGCTCCTACGAGCAGTACTTC	CASSESEGGSSYEQYF
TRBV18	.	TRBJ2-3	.	TGTGCCAGCTCACCACCGTTGGACTTCGCGGGCACAGATACGCAGTATTTT	CASSPPLDFAGTDTQYF
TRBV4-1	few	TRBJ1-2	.	TGCGCCAGCAGCGAATTTAACTATGGCTACACCTTC	CASSEFNYGYTF
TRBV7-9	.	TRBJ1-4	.	TGTGCCAGCAGCTTAGACGGCTCAACTAATGAAAAACTGTTTTTT	CASSLDGSTNEKLFF
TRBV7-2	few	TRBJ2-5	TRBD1	TGTGCCAGCAGCTTACCGACAGGGGGCTTAGAGACCCAGTACTTC	CASSLPTGGLETQYF
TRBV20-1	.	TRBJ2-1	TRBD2	TGCAGTGCTAGTAGCGGGGCTACCTCCTACAATGAGCAGTTCTTC	CSASSGATSYNEQFF
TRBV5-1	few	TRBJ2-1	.	TGCGCCAGCAGCCCGTCGACTGGATGGAGGGATGAGCAGTTCTTC	CASSPSTGWRDEQFF
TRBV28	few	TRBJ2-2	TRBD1	TGTGCCAGCAGTACAGGGGGCTCAGGCACCGGGGAGCTGTTTTTT	CASSTGGSGTGELFF
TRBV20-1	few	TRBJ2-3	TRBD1	TGCAGTGCCGAGGACAGGGGGGCAGATACGCAGTATTTT	CSAEDRGADTQYF
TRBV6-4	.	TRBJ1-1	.	TGTGCCAGCCGATTGGACGCGAACACTGAAGCTTTCTTT	CASRLDANTEAFF
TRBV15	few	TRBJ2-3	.	TGTGCCACCCCCAGACTCGTTACGCAGTATTTT	CATPRLVTQYF
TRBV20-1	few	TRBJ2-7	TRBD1	TGCAGTGCTAGAGTCGGTCAGGGGGCCTCCTACGAGCAGTACTTC	CSARVGQGASYEQYF
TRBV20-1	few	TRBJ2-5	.	TGCAGTGCCAGACCGGGGGTGGAGACCCAGTACTTC	CSARPGVETQYF
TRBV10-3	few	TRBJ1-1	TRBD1	TGTGCCATCCAGACAGGGAGGAACACTGAAGCTTTCTTT	CAIQTGRNTEAFF
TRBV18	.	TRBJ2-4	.	TGTGCCAGCTCAGATAACAGTATGGGCAACATTCAGTACTTC	CASSDNSMGNIQYF
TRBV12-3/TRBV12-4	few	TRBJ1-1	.	TGTGCCAGCAGGCAGGCCATGAACACTGAAGCTTTCTTT	CASRQAMNTEAFF
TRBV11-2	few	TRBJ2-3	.	TGTGCCAGCAGCTTAGACCACAACGGTGATACGCAGTATTTT	CASSLDHNGDTQYF
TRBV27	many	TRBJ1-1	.	TGTGCCAGCAGTTGGGACCCCGGCAGAAAGGCTTTCTTT	CASSWDPGRKAFF
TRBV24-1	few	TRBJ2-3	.	TGTGCCACCAGTCCTGGGTGGGGGGTGGATACGCAGTATTTT	CATSPGWGVDTQYF
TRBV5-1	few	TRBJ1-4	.	TGCGCCAGCAGCTATAACGGGGTCGGAATTAATGAAAAACTGTTTTTT	CASSYNGVGINEKLFF
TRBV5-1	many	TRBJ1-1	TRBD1	TGCGCCAGCAGCACGGGACAGCCGAACACTGAAGCTTTCTTT	CASSTGQPNTEAFF
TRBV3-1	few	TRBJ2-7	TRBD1	TGTGCCAGCAGCGAAAGCGGGACAGGGGGTCACGAGCAGTACTTC	CASSESGTGGHEQYF
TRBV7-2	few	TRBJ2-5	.	TGTGCCAGCAGCTTAGACACAATCCAAGAGACCCAGTACTTC	CASSLDTIQETQYF
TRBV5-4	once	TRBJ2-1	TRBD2	TGTGCCAGCAGCAGGGGACTAGCGGGGGAGAATGAGCAGTTCTTC	CASSRGLAGENEQFF
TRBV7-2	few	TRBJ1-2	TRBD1	TGTGCCAGCAGCGCCAGGGGGCTGTATGGCTACACCTTC	CASSARGLYGYTF
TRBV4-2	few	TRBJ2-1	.	TGTGCCAGCAGCCTATTCTTCGTCCACGAGCAGTTCTTC	CASSLFFVHEQFF